This T cell receptor beta chain was sequenced during a study of cytomegalovirus exposure and HLA in healthy donors. Likely unrecorded immune exposures existed in these nominally healthy donors. PCR primers comprised 60 Vbeta and 13 Jbeta primers. Repertoires were generated with immunoSEQ multiplex PCR, while TCRdb's copy carries only in-frame clones and drops some. The table has approximately 130,000 clones, about 80% seen once; the top ten hold 9% to 9.5%. Note on this clone: Its antigen is undetermined.

The study, taken as a whole, reports: In a later analysis, donors in an Asian-associated ancestry cluster reportedly had fewer N-insertions in productive TCRs than the cohort mean.

The CDR3 consists of 13 residues. Germline V gives CDR1 MNHEY, CDR2 SMNVEV (reference sequence). With V trimmed by 8 bases and J by 1 base, 4 bases remained unmatched. The source material was PBMCs. V is TRBV27 and J is TRBJ1-1; TRBD1 matches at 7 bases. The TCR was taken from a woman in her forties or fifties in good health and CMV-seropositive. The CDR3 DNA reads TGTGCCAGCCACAGGGGATGGAACACTGAAGCTTTCTTT. Protein: CASHRGWNTEAFF.